This passage covers 19 T cell receptor beta chains from one sample sequenced in a study of graft-versus-host responses after intestinal transplantation. Method: immunoSEQ multiplex PCR; TCRdb's copy keeps in-frame clones and lacks some. The table has about 6,800 clones, approximately 24% seen once. Sequenced material: alloreactive CD4+ T cells from a mixed lymphocyte reaction culture, taken before intestinal transplant. The subset is: CFSE-low proliferating T cells sorted from roughly six-day pre-transplant mixed lymphocyte reaction (GvH or HvG direction). These receptors were collected from a human patient who received an intestinal transplant.

In its sample, this clone was seen a few times. CDR3 nucleotides: TGTGCCAGTAGTTCCGTGGTAGCGGGAGAGGATACGCAGTATTTT. Translation gives CASSSVVAGEDTQYF. The chain recombines TRBV19 with TRBJ2-3, with TRBD2 identical over 9 bases. V lost 5 bases to trimming and J lost 6 bases; unmatched junction nucleotides: 9. This CDR3 spans 15 amino acids. Per germline, CDR1 LNHDA and CDR2 SQIVND (reference sequence).

CDR3 nucleotide sequence: TGTGCCAGCAGCTTAGCAATCTCTCAAGAGACCCAGTACTTC. Its protein is CASSLAISQETQYF. The chain links TRBV7-9 to TRBJ2-5; D is undetermined. V lost 0 bases and J 2 bases, leaving 7 bases between the germline ends. The germline V gene has CDR1 SEHNR and CDR2 FQNEAQ (reference sequence). This CDR3 spans 14 amino acids. The full variable domain, with the rest looked up from reference TRBV7-9 and TRBJ2-5, is DTGVSQNPRHKITKRGQNVTFRCDPISEHNRLYWYRQTLGQGPEFLTYFQNEAQLEKSRLLSDRFSAERPKGSFSTLEIQRTEQGDSAMYLCASSLAISQETQYFGPGTRLLVL.

The chain couples TRBV6-1 to TRBJ1-3; D is perhaps TRBD1 (6 bases). The germline V and J ends were trimmed by 6 bases and 2 bases, with 11 bases remaining between them. CDR3 length: 14 residues. CDR1 and CDR2 from the germline V gene are MNHNS and SASEGT. The CDR3 sequence: CASRYAGAGNTIYF. The CDR3, as DNA: TGTGCCAGCAGATATGCAGGGGCTGGAAACACCATATATTTT.

V usage is TRBV6-5 and J usage is TRBJ1-1; TRBD1 aligns across 7 bases. CDR1 and CDR2 from the germline V gene are MNHEY and SVGAGI. The CDR3 is made up of 14 amino acids. The ends lost 8 bases at V and 4 bases at J; junction bases unmatched: 10. The chain's CDR3 is CASLVTRGPTEAFF. The CDR3 bases are TGTGCCAGCTTAGTTACTAGGGGGCCCACTGAAGCTTTCTTT.

This clone was seen more than once but under ten times. The chain recombines TRBV29-1 with TRBJ2-7; possibly TRBD2 for D (6 bases). Deletions cut 4 bases from V and 0 bases from J, with 7 bases between. The germline V gene has CDR1 SQVTM and CDR2 ANQGSEA. This CDR3 has 12 amino acids. CDR3 region: CSVAGVSYEQYF. CDR3 in DNA: TGCAGCGTTGCGGGGGTCTCCTACGAGCAGTACTTC.

This clone was observed a few times. The chain couples TRBV7-6 to TRBJ2-5, with D possibly being TRBD2 (5 bases). Germline V gives CDR1 SGHVS, CDR2 FNYEAQ. V was clipped by 5 bases and J by 5 bases, with 18 bases between them. The CDR3 is 15 residues long. This CDR3 reads CASSPRLTSWETQYF. CDR3 nucleotides: TGTGCCAGCAGCCCTAGACTAACGTCCTGGGAGACCCAGTACTTC.

V gene TRBV30 combines with J gene TRBJ2-5; D might be TRBD1 (5 bases). The CDR3 is made up of 14 amino acids. CDR1 and CDR2 (germline): GTSNPN, SVGIG (reference sequence). V gave up 4 bases and J gave up 7 bases, with 19 bases separating them. CDR3 protein: CAWTGHLTIRTQYF. CDR3 coding DNA: TGTGCCTGGACTGGACACCTCACCATCCGGACCCAGTACTTC.

The CDR3 sequence: CASSRGRVDSRSSYNEQFF. The CDR3 nucleotides are TGTGCCAGTAGTAGGGGCAGGGTGGATTCCCGTAGCTCCTACAATGAGCAGTTCTTC. The V gene is TRBV19, the J gene TRBJ2-1; D is perhaps TRBD1 (5 bases). Trimming cost V 4 bases and J 0 bases, with 22 bases left between them. This CDR3 is built from 19 residues. The germline gives CDR1 LNHDA, CDR2 SQIVND (reference sequence).

This clone occurred a few times. This is likely an artifact of a read error, given a far larger clone one base away. V usage is TRBV6-1 and J usage is TRBJ2-7; 7 bases match TRBD1. CDR3 length: 13 amino acids. The V and J ends lost 6 bases and 3 bases, in that order; junction bases with no gene match: 5. CDR1 MNHNS and CDR2 SASEGT come from the germline V gene. The CDR3 region is CASRDTGVYEQYF. The CDR3 nucleotides are TGTGCCAGCAGAGATACAGGGGTCTACGAGCAGTACTTC.

The chain uses TRBV6-5 and TRBJ2-1, with 8 nucleotides matching TRBD2. The CDR3 covers 14 residues. From germline, CDR1 is MNHEY and CDR2 SVGAGI. Losses at the gene ends were 6 bases for V and 0 bases for J; bases not matched to a gene: 1. Here the CDR3 reads CASRSGSSYNEQFF. DNA for the CDR3: TGTGCCAGCAGAAGCGGGAGCTCCTACAATGAGCAGTTCTTC.

The chain combines TRBV19 with TRBJ2-7; a possible D gene is TRBD1 (8 bases). Per the germline V gene, CDR1 is LNHDA and CDR2 is SQIVND (reference sequence). This CDR3 contains 14 residues. With 4 bases removed from V and 2 bases from J, the gap between germline ends came to 12 bases. CDR3 in amino acids: CASSTQGGPYEQYF. In DNA, the CDR3 is TGTGCCAGTAGTACACAGGGGGGGCCCTACGAGCAGTACTTC.

J is TRBJ2-5 and V is TRBV7-9; D call uncertain. Trimming removed 5 bases at V and 5 bases at J, with 12 bases between. This CDR3 has 13 residues. Per germline, CDR1 SEHNR and CDR2 FQNEAQ (reference sequence). Here the CDR3 DNA reads TGTGCCAGCAGCCTGGACCGAGCCGAGACCCAGTACTTC. Its protein is CASSLDRAETQYF.

The gene calls are TRBV11-3 and TRBJ2-3; no reliable D call. Germline loops: CDR1 SGHNT, CDR2 YENEEA. CDR3 length: 15 residues. Trimming stripped 1 base from V and 4 bases from J, with 12 bases between. The CDR3 sequence: CASSLGDLVSDTQYF. CDR3 sequence (DNA): TGTGCCAGCAGCTTAGGGGATCTCGTGTCAGATACGCAGTATTTT.

J is TRBJ2-2 and V is TRBV6-1, with D tentatively TRBD1 (5 bases). The germline V gene has CDR1 MNHNS and CDR2 SASEGT. The length of the CDR3 is 12 residues. V lost 7 bases and J lost 4, with 7 bases in between. CDR3 DNA sequence: TGTGCCAGCACAGGGCCCACCGGGGAGCTGTTTTTT. This gives the protein CASTGPTGELFF.

The CDR3 reads CASSSDRPNTGELFF. The CDR3 DNA reads TGTGCCAGTAGTTCGGACAGGCCGAACACCGGGGAGCTGTTTTTT. V usage is TRBV19 and J usage is TRBJ2-2; 7 bases are a match to TRBD1. This CDR3 has 15 amino acids. After removal of 5 bases from V and 0 bases from J, the junction contained 3 bases not matched to a gene. Germline CDR1 is LNHDA and CDR2 is SQIVND (reference sequence).

With respect to this clone: Additional DNA sequences in this sample encode the identical CDR3. The chain recombines TRBV28 with TRBJ1-3; D call uncertain. V lost 3 bases, J lost 16 bases, and 22 bases lay in between. The CDR3 contains 14 residues. The germline gives CDR1 MDHEN, CDR2 SYDVKM. CDR3 loop: CASSLANPGLRLYF. CDR3 in DNA: TGTGCCAGCAGTTTGGCGAATCCAGGCTTGAGATTGTATTTT.

The rearrangement uses TRBV9 and TRBJ2-5; 7 nucleotides match TRBD2. Trimming took 3 bases from V and 5 from J; bases not matched to a gene: 13. Germline lookup yields CDR1 SGDLS and CDR2 YYNGEE. The CDR3 consists of 16 residues. The CDR3 DNA is TGTGCCAGCAGCGAGAGCGCGACTAGCTCGGGGGAGACCCAGTACTTC. Encoded protein: CASSESATSSGETQYF.

The gene calls are TRBV5-4 and TRBJ1-2, with TRBD1 matching 7 bases. V was clipped by 3 bases and J by 8 bases; unmatched bases: 7. Germline V gene lookup returns CDR1 SGHNT and CDR2 YYREEE (reference sequence). This CDR3 region has 13 residues. The CDR3 DNA follows: TGTGCCAGCAGCTCCACAGGGGCGCGAGGCTACACCTTC. This encodes CASSSTGARGYTF.

This chain links TRBV6-1 with TRBJ1-4; D is unclear. The CDR3 has 14 amino acids. V lost 6 bases and J lost 0, with 8 bases in between. Germline CDR1 and CDR2: MNHNS and SASEGT. DNA for the CDR3: TGTGCCAGCAGACGTATTGCAACTAATGAAAAACTGTTTTTT. Its translation: CASRRIATNEKLFF.